What follows are 13 T cell receptor beta chains derived from one specimen sequenced in a study of identical twins. TCRdb analysed the 5' RACE reads with MiXCR anew, one entry per CDR3 protein. The sample has under 900,000 distinct CDR3 sequences; 18% are singletons. The sample was also linked to a second study, of T cells expressing NK-cell markers.

The sample taken for sequencing was PBMCs. Receptor source: a woman younger than 35 in good health.

This clonotype has just a few counts. V gene TRBV5-1 combines with J gene TRBJ2-1; 12 bases are shared with TRBD2. After removal of 0 bases from V and 2 bases from J, the junction contained 12 bases not matched to a gene. CDR1 SGHRS and CDR2 YFSETQ come from the germline V gene. The CDR3 length is 20 residues. In nucleotides, the CDR3 is TGCGCCAGCAGCTTGGCCAGGTTGGCTAGCGGGAGGGACACCTACAATGAGCAGTTCTTC. Translating it yields CASSLARLASGRDTYNEQFF.

The J gene is TRBJ2-5, the V gene TRBV10-3; a weak D match, TRBD2 (6 bases). Trimming shortened V by 2 bases and J by 5 bases, and 15 bases separated the two germline ends. Germline CDR1 reads ENHRY; CDR2 reads SYGVKD. The CDR3 spans 15 residues. The chain's CDR3 is CAISEMKRAGETQYF. Here the CDR3 DNA reads TGTGCCATCAGTGAGATGAAGCGGGCGGGGGAGACCCAGTACTTC.

CDR3 residues: CSARRLENEQFF. CDR3 nucleotides: TGCAGTGCTAGGAGACTAGAAAATGAGCAGTTCTTC. The chain uses TRBV20-1 and TRBJ2-1; D perhaps matches TRBD2 (6 bases). Deletions cut 3 bases from V and 7 bases from J, with 10 bases between. CDR3 size: 12 residues. The V gene's germline CDR1 is DFQATT and CDR2 SNEGSKA (reference sequence).

The V gene is TRBV27, the J gene TRBJ1-1, with 7 bases lining up with TRBD1. The germline V gene has CDR1 MNHEY and CDR2 SMNVEV (reference sequence). The CDR3 length is 14 residues. V was clipped by 8 bases and J by 1 base; unmatched bases: 7. The CDR3 region has the DNA TGTGCCAGCTGGTCAAACAGGGGGAACACTGAAGCTTTCTTT. Encoded protein: CASWSNRGNTEAFF.

This clonotype has only a few counts. The chain couples TRBV27 to TRBJ1-2; a possible D gene is TRBD1 (5 bases). Germline values: CDR1 MNHEY, CDR2 SMNVEV (reference sequence). The CDR3 length is 16 residues. V lost 4 bases and J lost 4, with 19 bases in between. CDR3 nucleotide sequence: TGTGCCAGCAGTTGGGTCCAGGGCGCTCAACTCTATGGCTACACCTTC. Protein: CASSWVQGAQLYGYTF.

This sequence joins TRBV12-5 and TRBJ2-1, with 7 nucleotides matching TRBD2. Germline-derived CDR1 and CDR2 are LGHNT and FRNRAP. The CDR3 sequence is 15 residues long. Germline trimming cut 2 bases from V and 9 bases from J; bases unmatched to any gene: 10. The DNA for the CDR3 is TGTGCTAGTGGTTTGATTTCGGGAGGTCTGGGTGAGCAGTTCTTC. Amino acid sequence: CASGLISGGLGEQFF.

This clonotype was detected a few times. V usage is TRBV7-2 and J usage is TRBJ1-2, with D uncertain. Per the germline V gene, CDR1 is SGHTA and CDR2 is FQGNSA. Trimming cost V 5 bases and J 4 bases, with 17 bases left between them. The CDR3 sequence is 15 residues long. This CDR3 reads CASSPIVTDFYGYTF. The CDR3, as DNA: TGTGCCAGCAGCCCGATTGTCACTGACTTCTATGGCTACACCTTC.

The J gene is TRBJ1-1, the V gene TRBV20-1; TRBD1 might be the D (5 bases). The CDR3 length is 14 residues. CDR1 and CDR2 from the germline V gene are DFQATT and SNEGSKA (reference sequence). V lost 6 bases and J lost 1, with 15 bases in between. This CDR3 reads CSASRGAGNTEAFF. For the CDR3, the DNA is TGCAGTGCAAGCCGAGGGGCCGGGAACACTGAAGCTTTCTTT.

The CDR3 reads CASSLRTGENYGYTF. Written as DNA, the CDR3 is TGTGCCAGCAGTCTTCGGACAGGGGAAAACTATGGCTACACCTTC. The chain combines TRBV6-1 with TRBJ1-2; 9 nucleotides line up with TRBD1. The junction had 6 bases not matched to a gene; V was cut back by 5 bases and J by 2 bases. Germline V lookup: CDR1 MNHNS, CDR2 SASEGT. This CDR3 has 15 amino acids.

This clonotype has only a few counts. This sequence joins TRBV5-1 and TRBJ2-7; D is unresolved. Germline CDR1 and CDR2: SGHRS and YFSETQ. The CDR3 spans 13 residues. Between the trimmed V and J ends, which lost 4 bases and 0 bases, there was a span of 8 bases. The CDR3 coding sequence is TGCGCCAGCAGCGAGAGGAGCTCCTACGAGCAGTACTTC. Residues: CASSERSSYEQYF.

V gene TRBV2 combines with J gene TRBJ2-1; D is possibly TRBD2 (5 bases). V lost 3 bases and J 9 bases, leaving 15 bases between the germline ends. CDR3 size: 14 residues. Germline V gives CDR1 SNHLY, CDR2 FYNNEI. CDR3: CASSEIIARGEQFF. The DNA for the CDR3 is TGTGCCAGCAGTGAGATTATAGCCCGGGGTGAGCAGTTCTTC.

This chain uses TRBV18 with TRBJ2-2; D ambiguous. CDR1 KGHSH and CDR2 LQKENI come from the germline V gene. The V gene lost 3 bases and the J gene lost 3 bases, with 8 bases spanning the gap. The CDR3 is 14 residues long. The CDR3 sequence: CASSPVSHTGELFF. CDR3 nucleotide sequence: TGTGCCAGCTCACCTGTATCGCACACCGGGGAGCTGTTTTTT.

V usage is TRBV12-3 or TRBV12-4 and J usage is TRBJ2-1, with 7 bases fitting TRBD2. Unmatched junction bases numbered 8, after V lost 3 bases and J lost 6 bases. The CDR3 covers 15 residues. In nucleotides, the CDR3 is TGTGCCAGCAGTTTTGTCGGGGGGACCCTCAATGAGCAGTTCTTC. Encoded protein: CASSFVGGTLNEQFF.